This T cell receptor beta chain was recovered during a study of regulatory T cells in long-lasting Graves disease. Arm-PCR of CDR3 regions and iRepertoire HTBI primers were the basis on which TCR beta libraries were built. TCRdb independently ran MiXCR on the multiplex PCR reads; one entry per CDR3 protein. The repertoire holds over 400,000 distinct CDR3 sequences, with 14% as singletons. The sample's time point: newly diagnosed GD, antithyroid drugs for less than 3 months. PBMC RNA was the source of the TCR library. The CDR3 runs to 12 residues. The V end lost 4 bases, the J end lost 6 bases, and 9 bases lay between the germline ends. CDR1 is SNHLY and CDR2 is FYNNEI in the germline V gene. This clonotype was detected ten times or more. This sample was shared with a second study, whose subject was T cells in Graves' hyperthyroidism and ophthalmopathy.

This TCR came from a woman between 45 and 65 years old with Graves disease. Sequencing used peripheral blood mononuclear cells (PBMCs), obtained at new diagnosis, from a patient treated with antithyroid drugs. The chain couples TRBV2 to TRBJ1-1; the D is unclear. The CDR3: CASSGTDPEAFF. CDR3 DNA sequence: TGTGCCAGCAGTGGAACAGACCCTGAAGCTTTCTTT.